The clone carrying this T cell receptor beta chain was counted at least ten times. Its matching antigen is unknown. The CDR3 has 14 residues. Germline assignment: CDR1 SGHTA and CDR2 FQGNSA. V lost 3 bases, J lost 1 base, and 6 bases lay in between. In the study's own analysis: Variation in CDR3 across clinicopathological groups served as the basis for constructing a distant-metastasis classifier in papillary thyroid cancer. TCRdb reanalyzed the PCR reads with MiXCR. TCRdb, not the original authors, processed these V and J calls. This table holds roughly 30,000 clones, more than 15% found once. This record belongs to a study of metastatic and nonmetastatic thyroid tumors. Study-wide findings and caveats: As reported, TCR beta diversity in blood and tumor was significantly higher in malignant thyroid tumors than in benign nodules.

Every patient underwent thyroid surgery untreated. Specimen: blood. V gene TRBV7-2 combines with J gene TRBJ2-2; D is uncertain. The receptor's source is a female donor with papillary thyroid cancer or a benign thyroid nodule (not recorded which). Some clones in this sample may be carry-over from other donors' samples. The CDR3, as DNA: TGTGCCAGCAGCTTCTCCGGGAACACCGGGGAGCTGTTTTTT. Translation gives CASSFSGNTGELFF.